The next 24 T cell receptor beta chains were all read from a single sample in a study of blood T cell repertoires in COVID-19. Assay used: immunoSEQ multiplex PCR; TCRdb lists only in-frame clones, some missing. The data show 490,000 or so clones, roughly nine tenths seen once. Sequences were obtained from PBMCs or T cells enriched from blood (not recorded which). The receptors were gathered from a woman aged 55 to 70 who had recovered from COVID-19.

The V gene is TRBV6-1, the J gene TRBJ1-2; D is perhaps TRBD1 (6 bases). Germline lookup yields CDR1 MNHNS and CDR2 SASEGT. V lost 1 base, J lost 1 base, and 10 bases lay in between. The CDR3 has 15 residues. The CDR3 region has the DNA TGTGCCAGCAGTGAAGGACAGGTGTATAACTATGGCTACACCTTC. This gives the protein CASSEGQVYNYGYTF.

This clone came up a few times. Distinct nucleotide sequences in the sample also encode this CDR3. The rearrangement links TRBV12-3 or TRBV12-4 to TRBJ1-2; D remains ambiguous. This CDR3 has 13 amino acids. V lost 3 bases, J lost 1 base, and 6 bases lay in between. CDR3 coding DNA: TGTGCCAGCAGTTTGTTAGTTAACTATGGCTACACCTTC. Amino acid sequence: CASSLLVNYGYTF.

This chain uses TRBV2 with TRBJ1-6, with TRBD1 matching over 9 bases. The CDR3 runs 18 residues. CDR1 is SNHLY and CDR2 is FYNNEI in the germline V gene. The V and J ends lost 3 bases and 7 bases, in that order; junction bases with no gene match: 13. The CDR3: CASSDGSTPGQGNSPLHF. CDR3 DNA: TGTGCCAGCAGTGACGGAAGTACCCCGGGACAGGGAAATTCACCCCTCCACTTT.

This chain connects TRBV5-1 to TRBJ1-1; possibly TRBD1 for D (6 bases). Germline CDR1 reads SGHRS; CDR2 reads YFSETQ. The CDR3 is 18 amino acids. V dropped 1 base and J dropped 1 base, with 20 bases sitting between them. CDR3 residues: CASSLRSPVGARNTEAFF. In DNA, the CDR3 is TGCGCCAGCAGCTTGAGATCCCCGGTGGGGGCCCGGAACACTGAAGCTTTCTTT. Looking up the rest from reference TRBV5-1 and TRBJ1-1 gives the full variable domain: KAGVTQTPRYLIKTRGQQVTLSCSPISGHRSVSWYQQTPGQGLQFLFEYFSETQRNKGNFPGRFSGRQFSNSRSEMNVSTLELGDSALYLCASSLRSPVGARNTEAFFGQGTRLTVV.

The genes are TRBV3-1 (or the pseudogene TRBV3-2) and TRBJ2-2, with TRBD1 matching over 9 bases. The CDR3 length is 16 residues. J gave up 5 bases and V 1 base, and 5 bases lay outside the gene matches. Germline lookup yields CDR1 LGHDT and CDR2 YNNKEL (reference sequence). The CDR3 DNA sequence: TGTGCCAGCAGCCAAGGAAGCGGACAGGGGACCGGGGAGCTGTTTTTT. Translating it yields CASSQGSGQGTGELFF.

The chain links TRBV5-1 to TRBJ2-1; D might be TRBD1 (6 bases). V dropped 4 bases and J dropped 1 base, with 9 bases sitting between them. CDR3 length equals 14 residues. Germline V gene lookup returns CDR1 SGHRS and CDR2 YFSETQ. The CDR3 nucleotides are TGCGCCAGCAGCCGGGACATGTCCTACAATGAGCAGTTCTTC. Translation: CASSRDMSYNEQFF. The full variable domain, completed using reference TRBV5-1 and TRBJ2-1, is KAGVTQTPRYLIKTRGQQVTLSCSPISGHRSVSWYQQTPGQGLQFLFEYFSETQRNKGNFPGRFSGRQFSNSRSEMNVSTLELGDSALYLCASSRDMSYNEQFFGPGTRLTVL.

This clone was detected only once. The chain links TRBV7-9 to TRBJ2-3; 11 bases line up with TRBD2. The CDR3 sequence is 12 residues long. The germline V gene encodes CDR1 SEHNR and CDR2 FQNEAQ (reference sequence). This CDR3 reads CVLAGVPDTQYF. For the CDR3, the DNA is TGTGTACTAGCGGGGGTTCCAGATACGCAGTATTTT.

This chain joins TRBV5-1 and TRBJ1-1; 8 bases match TRBD1. The CDR3 covers 14 residues. Unmatched junction bases numbered 9, after V lost 0 bases and J lost 11 bases. From germline, CDR1 is SGHRS and CDR2 YFSETQ. CDR3 sequence: CASSLEGQGKSAFF. The CDR3 DNA follows: TGCGCCAGCAGCTTGGAAGGACAGGGTAAGTCCGCTTTCTTT.

The chain has TRBV19 and TRBJ2-5; 9 bases are a match to TRBD1. The length of the CDR3 is 14 residues. From germline, CDR1 is LNHDA and CDR2 SQIVND (reference sequence). Trimming removed 8 bases from V and 4 bases from J; junction bases left unmatched: 8. CDR3 nucleotides: TGTGCCAGTGGAACAACAGGGGGCCTAGAGACCCAGTACTTC. It encodes CASGTTGGLETQYF.

The chain employs TRBV6-5 and TRBJ2-1; 8 nucleotides line up with TRBD1. This CDR3 is built from 12 residues. The V and J ends lost 11 bases and 3 bases, in that order; junction bases with no gene match: 3. Germline CDR1 and CDR2: MNHEY and SVGAGI. In DNA form, the CDR3 reads TGTGCCCAGGACAGGGACTACAATGAGCAGTTCTTC. Translation: CAQDRDYNEQFF.

The chain links TRBV28 to TRBJ1-6; TRBD1 aligns across 7 bases. Trimming at V came to 6 bases and at J to 8 bases, leaving 7 bases not matched to a gene. Germline V gene lookup returns CDR1 MDHEN and CDR2 SYDVKM. This CDR3 is built from 14 residues. CDR3 DNA sequence: TGTGCCAGCAGGACAGGGATCCCCGATTCACCCCTCCACTTT. Its translation: CASRTGIPDSPLHF.

This rearrangement joins TRBV19 to TRBJ1-2, with D tentatively TRBD1 (6 bases). Trimming cost V 9 bases and J 8 bases, with 22 bases left between them. The CDR3 spans 14 residues. The germline CDR1 and CDR2 sequences are LNHDA and SQIVND (reference sequence). CDR3: CASRGGGRLSGYTF. The CDR3 DNA sequence: TGTGCCAGCCGGGGTGGGGGCCGGCTGAGCGGCTACACCTTC. Full variable domain (remainder filled in from reference TRBV19 and TRBJ1-2): DGGITQSPKYLFRKEGQNVTLSCEQNLNHDAMYWYRQDPGQGLRLIYYSQIVNDFQKGDIAEGYSVSREKKESFPLTVTSAQKNPTAFYLCASRGGGRLSGYTFGSGTRLTVV.

The chain combines TRBV4-2 with TRBJ1-1; D is unresolved. This CDR3 is built from 15 residues. V shed 5 bases and J shed 3 bases, with 16 bases lying between them. Germline V gene data show CDR1 as LGHNA and CDR2 as YNFKEQ. The DNA of the CDR3 is TGTGCCAGCAGCACCCTCTTTGGGGAGGACACTGAAGCTTTCTTT. Translating gives CASSTLFGEDTEAFF.

The rearrangement links TRBV25-1 to TRBJ1-4, with D unresolved. This CDR3 comprises 15 residues. CDR1 and CDR2 (germline): MGHDK, SYGVNS. Trimming pared 4 bases from V and 8 bases from J, leaving 17 bases between. CDR3 coding DNA: TGTGCCAGCAGTGGTTCTAGAAGGTTAAGAGAAAAACTGTTTTTT. It is translated as CASSGSRRLREKLFF.

J is TRBJ2-7 and V is TRBV2; 12 bases are a match to TRBD2. The CDR3 sequence is 16 residues long. CDR1 is SNHLY and CDR2 is FYNNEI in the germline V gene. The junction had 5 bases not matched to a gene; V was cut back by 4 bases and J by 1 base. The DNA for the CDR3 is TGTGCCAGCAGTGTGTCTAGCGGGGGGGTATCCTACGAGCAGTACTTC. The encoded protein is CASSVSSGGVSYEQYF.

This clone was picked up a small number of times. The chain joins TRBV6-2 or TRBV6-3 to TRBJ1-2, with TRBD1 matching over 11 bases. The ends lost 4 bases at V and 5 bases at J; junction bases unmatched: 9. The CDR3 has 16 residues. From germline, CDR1 is MNHEY and CDR2 SVGEGT. The CDR3 sequence: CASSSDRGQKGYGYTF. Written as DNA, the CDR3 is TGTGCCAGCAGTTCGGACAGGGGGCAAAAGGGTTATGGCTACACCTTC.

This clone is a singleton in its sample. The gene calls are TRBV30 and TRBJ2-1, with a weak D call TRBD2 (5 bases). Trimming took 0 bases from V and 8 from J, leaving 17 bases between them. From germline, CDR1 is GTSNPN and CDR2 SVGIG (reference sequence). The CDR3 spans 15 residues. Written as DNA, the CDR3 is TGTGCCTGGAGTGTAAGGGATTTGGGGAGCGATGAGCAGTTCTTC. Translation: CAWSVRDLGSDEQFF. Variable domain in full (rest from reference TRBV30 and TRBJ2-1): SQTIHQWPATLVQPVGSPLSLECTVEGTSNPNLYWYRQAAGRGLQLLFYSVGIGQISSEVPQNLSASRPQDRQFILSSKKLLLSDSGFYLCAWSVRDLGSDEQFFGPGTRLTVL.

This chain uses TRBV3-1 (or the pseudogene TRBV3-2) with TRBJ2-1; maybe TRBD2 (6 bases). Trimming shortened V by 1 base and J by 7 bases, and 11 bases separated the two germline ends. CDR1 and CDR2 (germline): LGHDT, YNNKEL (reference sequence). The CDR3 has 14 amino acids. CDR3 amino acids: CASSQGLGTNEQFF. The CDR3 region has the DNA TGTGCCAGCAGCCAAGGACTAGGAACAAATGAGCAGTTCTTC.

The V gene is TRBV3-1 (or the pseudogene TRBV3-2), the J gene TRBJ1-1; D possibly corresponds to TRBD1 (5 bases). This CDR3 is built from 13 residues. Germline CDR1 is LGHDT and CDR2 is YNNKEL (reference sequence). V was shortened by 2 bases and J by 1 base, with 5 bases between the two germline ends. The CDR3: CASSQTGNTEAFF. CDR3 bases: TGTGCCAGCAGCCAAACAGGGAACACTGAAGCTTTCTTT.

This sequence joins TRBV27 and TRBJ1-2; a weak D match, TRBD1 (6 bases). V was pared by 7 bases and J by 3 bases, with 15 bases between. Germline V lookup: CDR1 MNHEY, CDR2 SMNVEV (reference sequence). The CDR3 has 14 amino acids. The chain's CDR3 is CASISIGGDYGYTF. CDR3 nucleotides: TGTGCCAGCATTAGCATAGGGGGGGACTATGGCTACACCTTC.

The gene calls are TRBV2 and TRBJ2-1; 9 bases match TRBD2. V dropped 7 bases and J dropped 3; count of bases not matched to a gene: 7. The CDR3 sequence is 15 residues long. Germline V lookup: CDR1 SNHLY, CDR2 FYNNEI. The CDR3 region is CASIPQAGGYNEQFF. The CDR3 DNA sequence: TGTGCCAGCATCCCTCAAGCGGGGGGCTACAATGAGCAGTTCTTC.

The chain couples TRBV2 to TRBJ1-5; 9 bases map to TRBD1. Per the germline V gene, CDR1 is SNHLY and CDR2 is FYNNEI. J was trimmed by 0 bases and V by 4 bases; bases with no gene match: 7. This CDR3 region has 17 residues. CDR3 in DNA: TGTGCCAGCAGTGGGGGGACAGGGACCTTTAGCAATCAGCCCCAGCATTTT. This encodes CASSGGTGTFSNQPQHF.

The chain is built from TRBV7-9 and TRBJ1-2; 7 nucleotides line up with TRBD1. Germline V lookup: CDR1 SEHNR, CDR2 FQNEAQ (reference sequence). The CDR3 contains 17 residues. J lost 4 bases, V lost 5 bases, and 16 bases had no gene match. Here the CDR3 reads CASSPRQGSSRIYGYTF. For the CDR3, the DNA is TGTGCCAGCAGCCCGCGACAGGGATCATCGCGAATCTATGGCTACACCTTC.

This sequence joins TRBV4-1 and TRBJ1-1, with TRBD1 identical over 11 bases. The junction had 10 bases not matched to a gene; V was cut back by 4 bases and J by 6 bases. The CDR3 has 16 residues. Germline V lookup: CDR1 MGHRA, CDR2 YSYEKL. This CDR3 is CASSPRTGGAEAEAFF. The CDR3 nucleotides are TGCGCCAGCAGCCCTCGGACAGGGGGCGCGGAGGCTGAAGCTTTCTTT.